The present T cell receptor beta chain was sequenced within a study of cytotoxic CD8 clonotypes in ibrutinib-treated CLL. Looking at the study overall: Overall, about 25 responses were partial and 2 complete; following median 68 months, about 15 patients stayed remitted and around twelve progressed. Overall study findings and caveats: Elevated clonality accompanied ibrutinib response, with a return toward baseline values at progression.

A word on this clone: What it recognizes is unknown.

This CDR3 is built from 15 residues. V trimming: 6 bases; J trimming: 3 bases; junction bases outside the gene matches: 10. The germline V gene has CDR1 MNHEY and CDR2 SVGAGI. T cells were sequenced at a targeted depth of 1 in 200,000 to 1 in 1 million. TCRdb's table, derived via immunoSEQ multiplex PCR, lists solely in-frame clones and lacks some. Among approximately 84,000 clones listed, roughly 86% were seen once. The receptor comes from a human donor with chronic lymphocytic leukemia. The material was PBMCs, obtained before ibrutinib treatment. V gene TRBV6-5 combines with J gene TRBJ1-2; 7 bases fit TRBD1. The CDR3, as DNA: TGTGCCAGCAGGAGAGGGGACAGACCTTACTATGGCTACACCTTC. Translated: CASRRGDRPYYGYTF.